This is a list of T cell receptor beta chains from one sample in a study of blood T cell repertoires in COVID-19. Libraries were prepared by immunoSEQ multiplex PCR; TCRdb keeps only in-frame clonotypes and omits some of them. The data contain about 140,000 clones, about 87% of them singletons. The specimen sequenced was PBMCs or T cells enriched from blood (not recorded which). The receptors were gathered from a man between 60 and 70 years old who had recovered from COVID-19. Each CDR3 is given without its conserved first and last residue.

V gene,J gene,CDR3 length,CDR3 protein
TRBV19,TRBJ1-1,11,ASITARATEAF
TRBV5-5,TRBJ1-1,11,ASSWGQNTEAF
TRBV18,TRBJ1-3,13,ASSPPGSSGNTIY
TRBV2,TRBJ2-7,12,ASGAGLAVYEQY
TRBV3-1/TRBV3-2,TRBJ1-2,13,ASSQATFSLYGYT
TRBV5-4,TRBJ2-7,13,ASSSYSGTGIEQY
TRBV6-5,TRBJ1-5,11,ASGQGRNQPQH
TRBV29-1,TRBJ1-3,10,SATSGGNTIY
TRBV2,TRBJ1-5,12,ASSETGVLQPQH
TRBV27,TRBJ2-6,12,ASSPRGGANVLT
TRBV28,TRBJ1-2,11,ASSLNPGFGYT
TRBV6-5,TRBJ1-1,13,ASISRDRGGAEAF
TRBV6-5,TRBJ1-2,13,ASNRGRGQNYGYT
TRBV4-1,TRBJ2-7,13,ASSQGFSGVYEQY
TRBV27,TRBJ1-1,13,ASRKIRTLNTEAF